This TCR beta chain was observed in a study of CD8+CD57+ T cells in acquired aplastic anemia. CDR3 and TCR beta VDJ profiling relied on a genomic DNA template. Each CDR3 protein is one row after TCRdb ran MiXCR on the reads. Of 200,000 or so distinct CDR3 sequences detected, 40% to 55% appear once; the ten largest clones hold about 9.7%. The sequenced patients had an expansion of CD8+CD57+ cells seen by flow cytometry. For this clonotype: The antigen remains unidentified.

The study, taken as a whole, reports: There were roughly 28 CD8+ CDR3 sequences that occurred in both patients and controls.

The CDR3 contains 13 residues. The J segment lost 6 bases and the V segment lost 7 bases, leaving 7 bases of the junction unmatched. Germline loops: CDR1 LNHDA, CDR2 SQIVND (reference sequence). The clonotype originates from a human donor with aplastic anemia. Specimen: sorted CD4+, CD8+, or CD8+CD57+ T cells (not recorded which) from PBMCs. The J gene is TRBJ2-7, the V gene TRBV19; 9 nucleotides line up with TRBD1. The CDR3 DNA follows: TGTGCCAGTAAAGGGACAGGGACGTCCGAGCAGTACTTC. Translated: CASKGTGTSEQYF.